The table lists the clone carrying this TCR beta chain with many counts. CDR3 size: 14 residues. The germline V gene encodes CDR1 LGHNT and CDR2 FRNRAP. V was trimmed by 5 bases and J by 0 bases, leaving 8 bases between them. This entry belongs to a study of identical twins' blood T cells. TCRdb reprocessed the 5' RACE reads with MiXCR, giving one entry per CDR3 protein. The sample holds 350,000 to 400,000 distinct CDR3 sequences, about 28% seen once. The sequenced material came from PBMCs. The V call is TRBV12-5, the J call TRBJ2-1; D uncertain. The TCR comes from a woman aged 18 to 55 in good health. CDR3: CASGRSSSYNEQFF. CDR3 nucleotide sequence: TGTGCTAGTGGTCGCTCGAGCTCCTACAATGAGCAGTTCTTC.